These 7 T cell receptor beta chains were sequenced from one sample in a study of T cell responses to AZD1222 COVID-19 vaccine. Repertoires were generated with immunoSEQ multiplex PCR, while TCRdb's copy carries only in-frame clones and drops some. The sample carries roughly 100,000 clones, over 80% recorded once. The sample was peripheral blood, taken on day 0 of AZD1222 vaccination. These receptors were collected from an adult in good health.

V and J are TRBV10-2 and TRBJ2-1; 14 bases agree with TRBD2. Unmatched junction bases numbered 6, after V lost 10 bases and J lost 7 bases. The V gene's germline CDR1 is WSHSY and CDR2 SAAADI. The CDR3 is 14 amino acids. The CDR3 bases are TGCGCCATCCGCGGGACTAGCGGGAGTAATGAGCAGTTCTTC. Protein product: CAIRGTSGSNEQFF.

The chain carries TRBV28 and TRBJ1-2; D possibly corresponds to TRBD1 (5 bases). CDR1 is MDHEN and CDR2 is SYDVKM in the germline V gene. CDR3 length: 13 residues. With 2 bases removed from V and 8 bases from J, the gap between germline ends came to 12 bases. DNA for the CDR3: TGTGCCAGCAGTTTAGCCGGAGGGGAGGGCTACACCTTC. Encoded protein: CASSLAGGEGYTF.

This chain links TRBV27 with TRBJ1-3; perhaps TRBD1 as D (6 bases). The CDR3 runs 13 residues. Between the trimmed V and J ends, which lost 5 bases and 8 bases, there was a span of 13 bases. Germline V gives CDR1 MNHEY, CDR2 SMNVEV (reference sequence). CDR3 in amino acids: CASSISRGDTIYF. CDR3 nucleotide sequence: TGTGCCAGCAGTATAAGCAGGGGAGACACCATATATTTT.

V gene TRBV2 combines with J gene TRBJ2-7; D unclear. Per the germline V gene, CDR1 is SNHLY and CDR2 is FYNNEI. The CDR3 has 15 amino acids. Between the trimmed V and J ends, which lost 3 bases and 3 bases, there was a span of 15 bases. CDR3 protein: CASSESNLRGYEQYF. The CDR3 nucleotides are TGTGCCAGCAGTGAGAGTAACTTACGTGGCTACGAGCAGTACTTC. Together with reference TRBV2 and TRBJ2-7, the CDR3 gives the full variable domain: EPEVTQTPSHQVTQMGQEVILRCVPISNHLYFYWYRQILGQKVEFLVSFYNNEISEKSEIFDDQFSVERPDGSNFTLKIRSTKLEDSAMYFCASSESNLRGYEQYFGPGTRLTVT.

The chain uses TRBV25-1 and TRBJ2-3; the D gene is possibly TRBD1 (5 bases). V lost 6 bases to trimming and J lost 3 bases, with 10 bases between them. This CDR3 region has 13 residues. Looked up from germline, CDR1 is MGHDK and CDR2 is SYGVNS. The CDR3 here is CASSRSGTDTQYF. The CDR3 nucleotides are TGTGCCAGCAGCCGTTCAGGGACAGATACGCAGTATTTT.

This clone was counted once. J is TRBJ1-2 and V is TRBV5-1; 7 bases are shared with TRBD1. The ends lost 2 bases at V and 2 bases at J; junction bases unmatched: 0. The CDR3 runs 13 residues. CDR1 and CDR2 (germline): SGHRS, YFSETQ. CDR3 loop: CASSLQGNYGYTF. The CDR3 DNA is TGCGCCAGCAGCTTACAGGGGAACTATGGCTACACCTTC. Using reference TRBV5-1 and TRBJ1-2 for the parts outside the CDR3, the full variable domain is KAGVTQTPRYLIKTRGQQVTLSCSPISGHRSVSWYQQTPGQGLQFLFEYFSETQRNKGNFPGRFSGRQFSNSRSEMNVSTLELGDSALYLCASSLQGNYGYTFGSGTRLTVV.

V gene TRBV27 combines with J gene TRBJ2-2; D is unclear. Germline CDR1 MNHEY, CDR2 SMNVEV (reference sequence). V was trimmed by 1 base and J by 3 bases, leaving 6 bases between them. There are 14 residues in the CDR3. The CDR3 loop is CASSLLSDTGELFF. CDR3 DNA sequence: TGTGCCAGCAGTTTATTGAGCGACACCGGGGAGCTGTTTTTT.